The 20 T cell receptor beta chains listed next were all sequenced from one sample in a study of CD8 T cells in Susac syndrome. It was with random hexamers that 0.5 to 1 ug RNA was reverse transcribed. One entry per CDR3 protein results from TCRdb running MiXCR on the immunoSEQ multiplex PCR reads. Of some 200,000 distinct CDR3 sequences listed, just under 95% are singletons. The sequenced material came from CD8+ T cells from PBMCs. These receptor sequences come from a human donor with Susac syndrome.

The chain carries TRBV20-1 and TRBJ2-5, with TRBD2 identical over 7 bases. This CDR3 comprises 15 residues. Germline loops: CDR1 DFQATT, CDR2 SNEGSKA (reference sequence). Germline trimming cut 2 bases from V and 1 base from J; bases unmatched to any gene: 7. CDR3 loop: CSARMAGDPQETQYF. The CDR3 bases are TGCAGTGCTAGAATGGCGGGGGACCCCCAAGAGACCCAGTACTTC.

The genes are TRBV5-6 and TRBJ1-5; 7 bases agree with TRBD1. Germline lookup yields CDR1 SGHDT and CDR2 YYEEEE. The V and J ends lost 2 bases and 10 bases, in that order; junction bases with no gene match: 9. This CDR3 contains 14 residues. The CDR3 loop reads CASSFGTANRPQHF. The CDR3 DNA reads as TGTGCCAGCAGCTTCGGGACAGCCAATCGTCCCCAGCATTTT.

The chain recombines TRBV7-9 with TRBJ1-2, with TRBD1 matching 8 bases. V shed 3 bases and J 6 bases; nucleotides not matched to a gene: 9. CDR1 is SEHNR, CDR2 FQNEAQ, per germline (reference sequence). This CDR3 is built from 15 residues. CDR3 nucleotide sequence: TGTGCCAGCAGCTTCGACAGGGGCGCGGTCGATGGCTACACCTTC. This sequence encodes CASSFDRGAVDGYTF.

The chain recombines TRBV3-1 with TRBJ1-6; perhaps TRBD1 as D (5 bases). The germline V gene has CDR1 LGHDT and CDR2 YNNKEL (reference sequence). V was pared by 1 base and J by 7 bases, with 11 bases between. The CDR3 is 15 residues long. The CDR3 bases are TGTGCCAGCAGCCAAGGAACCCAGGGAAATTCACCCCTCCACTTT. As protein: CASSQGTQGNSPLHF.

The CDR3 spells CATSRGGKGAAVWNEQFF. DNA for the CDR3: TGTGCCACCAGCAGAGGAGGGAAGGGAGCGGCGGTGTGGAATGAGCAGTTCTTC. This sequence joins TRBV15 and TRBJ2-1; the D gene is possibly TRBD2 (5 bases). This CDR3 is built from 18 residues. CDR1 LNHNV and CDR2 YYDKDF come from the germline V gene (reference sequence). Trimming removed 1 base from V and 7 bases from J, with 23 bases in between.

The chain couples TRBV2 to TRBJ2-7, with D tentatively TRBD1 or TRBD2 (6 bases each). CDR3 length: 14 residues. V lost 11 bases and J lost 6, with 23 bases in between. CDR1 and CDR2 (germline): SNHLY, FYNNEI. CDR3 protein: CASRYGGENFEQYF. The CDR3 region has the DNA TGTGCCTCACGATACGGGGGCGAGAACTTCGAGCAGTACTTC.

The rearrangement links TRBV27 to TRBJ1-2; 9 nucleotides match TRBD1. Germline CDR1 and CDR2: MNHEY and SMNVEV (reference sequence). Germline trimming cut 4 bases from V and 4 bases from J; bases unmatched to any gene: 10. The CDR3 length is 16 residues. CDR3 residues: CASSYKQGASIYGYTF. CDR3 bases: TGTGCCAGCAGTTATAAACAGGGGGCATCTATCTATGGCTACACCTTC.

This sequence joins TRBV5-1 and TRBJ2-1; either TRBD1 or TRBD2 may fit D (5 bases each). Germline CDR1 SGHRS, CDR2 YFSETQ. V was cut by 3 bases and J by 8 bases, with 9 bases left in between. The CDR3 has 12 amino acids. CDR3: CASSSRGYEQFF. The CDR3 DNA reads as TGCGCCAGCAGCTCTCGGGGCTATGAGCAGTTCTTC. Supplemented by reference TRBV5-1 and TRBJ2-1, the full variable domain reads KAGVTQTPRYLIKTRGQQVTLSCSPISGHRSVSWYQQTPGQGLQFLFEYFSETQRNKGNFPGRFSGRQFSNSRSEMNVSTLELGDSALYLCASSSRGYEQFFGPGTRLTVL.

The CDR3 region has the DNA TGTGCCTCCTCGTACTTGAACACTGAAGCTTTCTTT. Translated, it gives CASSYLNTEAFF. V is TRBV28 and J is TRBJ1-1; D is undetermined. Germline CDR1 and CDR2: MDHEN and SYDVKM. This CDR3 has 12 residues. The V and J ends lost 11 bases and 0 bases respectively, with 10 bases between them. Complete variable domain (other parts from reference TRBV28 and TRBJ1-1): DVKVTQSSRYLVKRTGEKVFLECVQDMDHENMFWYRQDPGLGLRLIYFSYDVKMKEKGDIPEGYSVSREKKERFSLILESASTNQTSMYLCASSYLNTEAFFGQGTRLTVV.

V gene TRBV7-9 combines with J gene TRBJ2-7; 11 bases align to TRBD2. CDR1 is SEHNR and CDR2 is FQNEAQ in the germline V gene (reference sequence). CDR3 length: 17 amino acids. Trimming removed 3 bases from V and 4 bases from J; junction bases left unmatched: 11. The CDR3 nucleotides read TGTGCCAGCAGCTTCGGGTATTCCGGGACTAGCGGATACGAGCAGTACTTC. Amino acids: CASSFGYSGTSGYEQYF.

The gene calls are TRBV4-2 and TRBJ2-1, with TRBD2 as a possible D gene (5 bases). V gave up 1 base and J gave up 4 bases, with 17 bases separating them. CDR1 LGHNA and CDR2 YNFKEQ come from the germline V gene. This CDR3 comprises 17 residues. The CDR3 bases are TGTGCCAGCAGCCAAGGATTCCAGCGGATAACGTACAATGAGCAGTTCTTC. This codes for CASSQGFQRITYNEQFF.

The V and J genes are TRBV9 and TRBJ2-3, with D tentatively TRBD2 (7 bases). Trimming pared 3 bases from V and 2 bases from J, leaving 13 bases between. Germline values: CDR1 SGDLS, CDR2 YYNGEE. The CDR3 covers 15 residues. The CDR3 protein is CASSEGGSNTDTQYF. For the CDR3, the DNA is TGTGCCAGCAGCGAGGGGGGGTCGAACACAGATACGCAGTATTTT.

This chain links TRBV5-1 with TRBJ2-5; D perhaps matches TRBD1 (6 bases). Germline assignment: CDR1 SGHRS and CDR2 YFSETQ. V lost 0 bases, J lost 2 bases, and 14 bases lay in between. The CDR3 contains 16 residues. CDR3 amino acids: CASSLVLDRAQETQYF. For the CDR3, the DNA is TGCGCCAGCAGCTTGGTGCTGGACAGAGCACAAGAGACCCAGTACTTC.

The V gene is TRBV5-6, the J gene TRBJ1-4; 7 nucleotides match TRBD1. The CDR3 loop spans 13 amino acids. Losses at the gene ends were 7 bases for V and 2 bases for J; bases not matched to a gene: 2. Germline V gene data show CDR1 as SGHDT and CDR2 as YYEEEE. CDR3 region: CASRDSTNEKLFF. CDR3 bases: TGTGCCAGCCGGGACAGTACTAATGAAAAACTGTTTTTT.

CDR3 DNA sequence: TGTGCCAGCAGCTTCGAGGAGTACAATGAGCAGTTCTTC. The encoded protein is CASSFEEYNEQFF. The V gene is TRBV7-2, the J gene TRBJ2-1; no clear D. Trimming pared 3 bases from V and 4 bases from J, leaving 7 bases between. There are 13 residues in the CDR3. The germline CDR1 and CDR2 sequences are SGHTA and FQGNSA.

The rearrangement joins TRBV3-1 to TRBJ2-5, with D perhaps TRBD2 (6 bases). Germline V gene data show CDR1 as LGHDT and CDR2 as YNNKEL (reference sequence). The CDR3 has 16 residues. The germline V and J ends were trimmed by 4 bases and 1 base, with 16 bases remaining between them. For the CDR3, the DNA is TGTGCCAGCAGCCTTTCGACTAGTGGGGCCCAAGAGACCCAGTACTTC. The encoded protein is CASSLSTSGAQETQYF.

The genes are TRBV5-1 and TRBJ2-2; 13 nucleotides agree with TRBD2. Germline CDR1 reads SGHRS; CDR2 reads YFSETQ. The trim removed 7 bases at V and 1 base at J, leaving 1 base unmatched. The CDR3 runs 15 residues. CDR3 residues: CASRLAGGNTGELFF. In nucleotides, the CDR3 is TGCGCCAGCCGACTAGCGGGGGGGAACACCGGGGAGCTGTTTTTT.

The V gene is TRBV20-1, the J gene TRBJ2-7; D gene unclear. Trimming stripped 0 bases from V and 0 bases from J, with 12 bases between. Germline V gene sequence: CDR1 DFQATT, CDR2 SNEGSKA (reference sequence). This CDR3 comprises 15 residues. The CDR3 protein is CSARDSTVSSYEQYF. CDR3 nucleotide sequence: TGCAGTGCTAGAGATTCCACAGTTAGCTCCTACGAGCAGTACTTC.

The CDR3 DNA is TGTGCCAGCAGCTTTGGACTCGGAGCAGAGACCCAGTACTTC. It encodes CASSFGLGAETQYF. V is TRBV6-5 and J is TRBJ2-5; D is perhaps TRBD2 (5 bases). This CDR3 region has 14 residues. Germline V gene lookup returns CDR1 MNHEY and CDR2 SVGAGI. V lost 6 bases and J lost 4, with 15 bases in between.

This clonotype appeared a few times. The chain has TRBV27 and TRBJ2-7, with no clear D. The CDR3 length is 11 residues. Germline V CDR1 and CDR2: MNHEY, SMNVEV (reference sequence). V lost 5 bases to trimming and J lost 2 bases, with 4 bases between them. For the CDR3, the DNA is TGTGCCAGCAGTGGTGCCTACGAGCAGTACTTC. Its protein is CASSGAYEQYF.